These 29 T cell receptor beta chains were all obtained from the same sample, sequenced in a study of Ad26.COV2.S vaccination and SARS-CoV-2 variants. Treatment meaning: some 20 received Ad26.COV2.S at low or high dose, single or two shots; about 5 received placebo; per-sample allocation not given. The investigators took samples on day 63 after the first vaccine or placebo injection. Using immunoSEQ multiplex PCR, the repertoire was profiled, and TCRdb retains in-frame clones only, with some absent. This sample yields some 250,000 clones, of which over 75% are seen a single time; roughly 10% belongs to the top ten. This material consisted of peripheral blood, taken in a trial of Ad26.COV2.S vaccine versus placebo. The receptors were sampled from a person between 18 and 65 years old who received the Ad26.COV2.S COVID-19 vaccine or a placebo.

Worth noting for this clone: The sample contains more than one DNA sequence encoding this CDR3. The gene calls are TRBV5-1 and TRBJ2-3; possible D gene TRBD1, 6 bases. Germline V gene lookup returns CDR1 SGHRS and CDR2 YFSETQ. V was shortened by 0 bases and J by 3 bases, with 8 bases between the two germline ends. This CDR3 comprises 14 residues. The CDR3 nucleotides are TGCGCCAGCAGCTTGGATAGGGGGACAGATACGCAGTATTTT. Protein product: CASSLDRGTDTQYF.

This chain's CDR3 is CASSPRDRGLSGNTIYF. The CDR3 nucleotides read TGTGCCAGCAGTCCCCGGGACAGGGGTCTCTCTGGAAACACCATATATTTT. The chain joins TRBV28 to TRBJ1-3, with TRBD1 matching 10 bases. CDR1 is MDHEN, CDR2 SYDVKM, per germline. The CDR3 contains 17 residues. V shed 5 bases, J shed 0 bases, and the junction held 7 bases outside the gene matches.

Only a few counts were recorded for this clone. The V call is TRBV7-9, the J call TRBJ1-2; perhaps TRBD1 as D (5 bases). This CDR3 region has 17 residues. The germline V and J ends were trimmed by 0 bases and 0 bases, with 14 bases remaining between them. Per the germline V gene, CDR1 is SEHNR and CDR2 is FQNEAQ (reference sequence). CDR3 coding DNA: TGTGCCAGCAGCTTAGCCCGGGACTACTCGTCTAACTATGGCTACACCTTC. Protein: CASSLARDYSSNYGYTF.

The V gene is TRBV9, the J gene TRBJ1-1; 9 positions match TRBD1. The junction had 12 bases not matched to a gene; V was cut back by 4 bases and J by 5 bases. This CDR3 spans 16 amino acids. Germline-derived CDR1 and CDR2 are SGDLS and YYNGEE. CDR3 nucleotides: TGTGCCAGCAGCCCGGGGACAGGGAAGGGGAAAACTGAAGCTTTCTTT. This encodes CASSPGTGKGKTEAFF.

The rearrangement links TRBV9 to TRBJ2-7; no reliable D call. The CDR3 runs to 15 residues. The V end lost 4 bases, the J end lost 3 bases, and 17 bases lay between the germline ends. The germline gives CDR1 SGDLS, CDR2 YYNGEE. The DNA for the CDR3 is TGTGCCAGCAGCCTTCAACCGACAAATCTCTACGAGCAGTACTTC. The encoded protein is CASSLQPTNLYEQYF.

V is TRBV19 and J is TRBJ2-7; TRBD1 aligns across 9 bases. Germline loops: CDR1 LNHDA, CDR2 SQIVND (reference sequence). After removal of 7 bases from V and 6 bases from J, the junction contained 10 bases not matched to a gene. The CDR3 sequence is 14 residues long. Here the CDR3 reads CASTNPGQGFEQYF. In nucleotides, the CDR3 is TGTGCCAGTACCAACCCGGGACAGGGATTCGAGCAGTACTTC.

The chain uses TRBV6-5 and TRBJ1-6; no clear D. V lost 7 bases, J lost 2 bases, and 12 bases lay in between. The CDR3 spans 15 residues. CDR1 and CDR2 (germline): MNHEY, SVGAGI. The CDR3 nucleotides are TGTGCCAGCACCCCGGGTCGTGCCTATAATTCACCCCTCCACTTT. Amino acid sequence: CASTPGRAYNSPLHF.

CDR3 DNA sequence: TGTGCCAGCAGCTTCGCCCCCCAAATATTGGGGGATAATGAAAAACTGTTTTTT. As protein: CASSFAPQILGDNEKLFF. The chain joins TRBV7-2 to TRBJ1-4; maybe TRBD1 (5 bases). The CDR3 length is 18 residues. Trimming removed 3 bases from V and 4 bases from J, with 21 bases in between. Germline V gene lookup returns CDR1 SGHTA and CDR2 FQGNSA.

The J gene is TRBJ2-7, the V gene TRBV6-5; D tentatively fits TRBD1 or TRBD2 (6 bases each). This CDR3 is built from 15 residues. Trimming pared 6 bases from V and 4 bases from J, leaving 19 bases between. The V gene's germline CDR1 is MNHEY and CDR2 SVGAGI. CDR3 residues: CASRPDPEGGYEQYF. The CDR3 DNA sequence: TGTGCCAGCAGGCCTGATCCGGAGGGGGGTTACGAGCAGTACTTC.

This clone was recorded only once. The V and J genes are TRBV28 and TRBJ1-2; no clear D gene. This CDR3 has 12 residues. V lost 2 bases to trimming and J lost 6 bases, with 7 bases between them. Germline lookup yields CDR1 MDHEN and CDR2 SYDVKM. The CDR3 DNA reads TGTGCCAGCAGTTTAATGCAGGATGGCTACACCTTC. It codes for CASSLMQDGYTF.

This clone was seen only once. The chain links TRBV10-3 to TRBJ2-3, with D perhaps matching TRBD2 (5 bases). V dropped 5 bases and J dropped 0 bases, with 12 bases sitting between them. CDR1 is ENHRY, CDR2 SYGVKD, per germline. The CDR3 runs to 15 residues. As DNA, the CDR3 is TGTGCCATCAGTCACGGGGAGTCTAGCACAGATACGCAGTATTTT. Its translation is CAISHGESSTDTQYF.

The chain is built from TRBV28 and TRBJ1-5, with a tentative D call TRBD1 (5 bases). V was shortened by 5 bases and J by 0 bases, with 11 bases between the two germline ends. Germline V gene data show CDR1 as MDHEN and CDR2 as SYDVKM. The CDR3 sequence is 15 residues long. CDR3 amino acids: CASSKQVYSNQPQHF. The DNA of the CDR3 is TGTGCCAGCAGTAAACAGGTTTATAGCAATCAGCCCCAGCATTTT.

The chain joins TRBV30 to TRBJ2-5, with 10 bases matching TRBD2. The CDR3 loop spans 13 amino acids. Per germline, CDR1 GTSNPN and CDR2 SVGIG (reference sequence). Trimming took 3 bases from V and 2 from J; bases not matched to a gene: 0. The CDR3 here is CAWRLAGQETQYF. The CDR3 DNA sequence: TGTGCCTGGAGACTAGCGGGGCAAGAGACCCAGTACTTC. Together with reference TRBV30 and TRBJ2-5, the CDR3 gives the full variable domain: SQTIHQWPATLVQPVGSPLSLECTVEGTSNPNLYWYRQAAGRGLQLLFYSVGIGQISSEVPQNLSASRPQDRQFILSSKKLLLSDSGFYLCAWRLAGQETQYFGPGTRLLVL.

This clone was recorded once. This sequence joins TRBV10-3 and TRBJ2-3, with D tentatively TRBD1 or TRBD2 (6 bases each). CDR3 length: 16 amino acids. Germline V lookup: CDR1 ENHRY, CDR2 SYGVKD. The V end lost 6 bases, the J end lost 2 bases, and 18 bases lay between the germline ends. The CDR3 protein is CAISPGVGRTTDTQYF. DNA of the CDR3: TGTGCCATCAGCCCAGGGGTGGGGAGGACCACAGATACGCAGTATTTT.

The J gene is TRBJ2-3, the V gene TRBV9; D tentatively reads TRBD1 or TRBD2 (5 bases each). V gave up 4 bases and J gave up 4 bases, with 13 bases separating them. The CDR3 runs to 14 residues. The V gene's germline CDR1 is SGDLS and CDR2 YYNGEE. CDR3 DNA sequence: TGTGCCAGCAGCCTGAGGGGAGTGGCAGATACGCAGTATTTT. Translating gives CASSLRGVADTQYF.

This chain joins TRBV6-6 and TRBJ1-5, with D possibly matching TRBD1 (6 bases). The V and J ends lost 6 bases and 10 bases respectively, with 22 bases between them. The CDR3 loop spans 15 amino acids. The germline gives CDR1 MNHNY, CDR2 SVGAGI (reference sequence). CDR3 amino acids: CASSSGGTPDPPQHF. The CDR3 bases are TGTGCCAGCAGCTCTGGCGGGACACCCGATCCTCCCCAGCATTTT.

The CDR3 DNA follows: TGTGCCACAGGTCCAGGGGGGACGCCGGAGACCCAGTACTTC. Encoded protein: CATGPGGTPETQYF. J is TRBJ2-5 and V is TRBV28; TRBD1 might be the D (7 bases). Germline loops: CDR1 MDHEN, CDR2 SYDVKM. The ends were cut back, 10 bases at V and 5 bases at J, with 20 bases in the middle. The CDR3 consists of 14 residues.

The chain uses TRBV24-1 and TRBJ2-3; 7 bases match TRBD1. The trim removed 4 bases at V and 2 bases at J, leaving 8 bases unmatched. The CDR3 covers 16 residues. CDR1 is KGHDR, CDR2 SFDVKD, per germline. CDR3 region: CATSDARQGITDTQYF. DNA for the CDR3: TGTGCCACCAGTGACGCGAGACAGGGCATCACAGATACGCAGTATTTT.

V gene TRBV7-9 combines with J gene TRBJ2-3; 10 bases map to TRBD2. Germline-derived CDR1 and CDR2 are SEHNR and FQNEAQ (reference sequence). V lost 5 bases to trimming and J lost 2 bases; unmatched junction nucleotides: 4. The CDR3 length is 15 residues. The CDR3 loop is CASSQTSGATDTQYF. For the CDR3, the DNA is TGTGCCAGCAGCCAAACTAGCGGGGCCACAGATACGCAGTATTTT. Variable domain in full (rest from reference TRBV7-9 and TRBJ2-3): DTGVSQNPRHKITKRGQNVTFRCDPISEHNRLYWYRQTLGQGPEFLTYFQNEAQLEKSRLLSDRFSAERPKGSFSTLEIQRTEQGDSAMYLCASSQTSGATDTQYFGPGTRLTVL.

V gene TRBV7-9 combines with J gene TRBJ2-7, with 7 bases fitting TRBD2. V shed 5 bases and J 4 bases; nucleotides not matched to a gene: 8. The CDR3 loop spans 14 amino acids. The germline gives CDR1 SEHNR, CDR2 FQNEAQ (reference sequence). CDR3 loop: CASSPEAREYEQYF. CDR3 DNA: TGTGCCAGCAGCCCGGAGGCGCGGGAGTACGAGCAGTACTTC.

Only one count was recorded for this clone. The rearrangement links TRBV11-2 to TRBJ1-2; unclear D gene. The V gene's germline CDR1 is SGHAT and CDR2 FQNNGV. The CDR3 contains 14 residues. The V end was cut by 0 bases, the J end by 5 bases, with 10 bases between. CDR3 sequence reads: CASSLDTGIYGYTF. The CDR3 bases are TGTGCCAGCAGCTTAGATACGGGGATTTATGGCTACACCTTC.

The chain is built from TRBV27 and TRBJ2-1; tentative D call: TRBD1 (6 bases). This CDR3 comprises 14 residues. Trimming cost V 6 bases and J 7 bases, with 16 bases left between them. Germline loops: CDR1 MNHEY, CDR2 SMNVEV (reference sequence). CDR3: CASSMGALGNEQFF. DNA of the CDR3: TGTGCCAGCAGCATGGGGGCCCTTGGGAATGAGCAGTTCTTC.

V and J are TRBV7-9 and TRBJ1-1; 8 positions agree with TRBD1. V lost 0 bases, J lost 1 base, and 10 bases stayed unmatched. Germline V gene data show CDR1 as SEHNR and CDR2 as FQNEAQ (reference sequence). The CDR3 is 18 amino acids. CDR3 DNA: TGTGCCAGCAGCTTAGCAGTGGCAGGGGGCGCGGGGAACACTGAAGCTTTCTTT. This codes for CASSLAVAGGAGNTEAFF.

This clone has a handful of counts. The rearrangement uses TRBV3-1 (or the pseudogene TRBV3-2) and TRBJ1-5; weak D call: TRBD1 (5 bases). Germline V gene sequence: CDR1 LGHDT, CDR2 YNNKEL (reference sequence). This CDR3 has 14 residues. V was trimmed by 1 base and J by 5 bases, leaving 9 bases between them. The CDR3 reads CASSQAGLDQPQHF. The CDR3 nucleotides are TGTGCCAGCAGCCAAGCAGGGCTCGATCAGCCCCAGCATTTT.

The chain links TRBV7-2 to TRBJ1-2, with TRBD1 matching over 8 bases. V shed 5 bases, J shed 3 bases, and the junction held 5 bases outside the gene matches. This CDR3 region has 14 residues. Germline V lookup: CDR1 SGHTA, CDR2 FQGNSA. CDR3 in amino acids: CASSRTGLHYGYTF. The CDR3 nucleotides read TGTGCCAGCAGCCGGACAGGGCTCCACTATGGCTACACCTTC.

V is TRBV7-2 and J is TRBJ1-6; maybe TRBD1 (5 bases). This CDR3 contains 15 residues. The V and J ends lost 1 base and 5 bases respectively, with 9 bases between them. CDR1 and CDR2 (germline): SGHTA, FQGNSA. CDR3 DNA sequence: TGTGCCAGCAGCTTAGTTTCAGGGAATAATTCACCCCTCCACTTT. Its translation is CASSLVSGNNSPLHF.

The chain carries TRBV9 and TRBJ2-7; D call uncertain. Germline CDR1 and CDR2: SGDLS and YYNGEE. CDR3 length equals 15 residues. V was pared by 0 bases and J by 4 bases, with 14 bases between. The CDR3 DNA reads TGTGCCAGCAGCGTAGACACCATAAGATCTTACGAGCAGTACTTC. Translated: CASSVDTIRSYEQYF. Together with reference TRBV9 and TRBJ2-7, the CDR3 gives the full variable domain: DSGVTQTPKHLITATGQRVTLRCSPRSGDLSVYWYQQSLDQGLQFLIQYYNGEERAKGNILERFSAQQFPDLHSELNLSSLELGDSALYFCASSVDTIRSYEQYFGPGTRLTVT.

The J gene is TRBJ1-2, the V gene TRBV4-1; D unclear. The CDR3 consists of 13 residues. Looked up from germline, CDR1 is MGHRA and CDR2 is YSYEKL. Trimming stripped 4 bases from V and 7 bases from J, with 13 bases between. CDR3 bases: TGCGCCAGCAGCCCGACGAGGGTTGGTGGCTACACCTTC. Its translation: CASSPTRVGGYTF.

The J gene is TRBJ2-2, the V gene TRBV18, with 11 positions matching TRBD1. Germline assignment: CDR1 KGHSH and CDR2 LQKENI. The V and J ends lost 1 base and 5 bases, in that order; junction bases with no gene match: 6. The CDR3 contains 17 residues. As DNA, the CDR3 is TGTGCCAGCTCACCACTCGGACAGGGGGCGCGTACCGGGGAGCTGTTTTTT. It is translated as CASSPLGQGARTGELFF.